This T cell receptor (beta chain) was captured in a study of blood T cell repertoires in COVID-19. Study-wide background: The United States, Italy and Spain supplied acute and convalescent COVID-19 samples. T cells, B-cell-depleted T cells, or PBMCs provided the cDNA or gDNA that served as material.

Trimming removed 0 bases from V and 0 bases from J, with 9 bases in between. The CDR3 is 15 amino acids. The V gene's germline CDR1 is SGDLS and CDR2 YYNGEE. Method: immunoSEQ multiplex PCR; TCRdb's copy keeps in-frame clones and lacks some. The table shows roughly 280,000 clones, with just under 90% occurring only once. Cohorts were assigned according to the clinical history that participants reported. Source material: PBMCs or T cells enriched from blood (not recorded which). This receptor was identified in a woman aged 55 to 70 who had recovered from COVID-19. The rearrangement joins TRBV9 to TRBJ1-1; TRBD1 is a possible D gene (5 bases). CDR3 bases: TGTGCCAGCAGCGTAGATGGACACATGAACACTGAAGCTTTCTTT. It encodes CASSVDGHMNTEAFF.